There are a few counts of the clone carrying this T cell receptor (beta chain). These data belong to a study of blood T cell repertoires in COVID-19. About the research overall: Acute-phase and convalescent COVID-19 samples originated in the United States, Italy and Spain. The cDNA or gDNA used as material had been derived from T cells, B-cell-depleted T cells, or PBMCs.

In the original workflow: Estimates of nucleated cell counts were drawn from the amplification of reference gene primers. Libraries were prepared by immunoSEQ multiplex PCR; TCRdb keeps only in-frame clonotypes and omits some of them. That table furnishes V, J and clone size, whereas the DNA furnished D and trimming. The data show approximately 110,000 clones, 60% to 85% seen once. With V trimmed by 5 bases and J by 8 bases, 10 bases remained unmatched. Per germline, CDR1 SEHNR and CDR2 FQNEAQ (reference sequence). CDR3 length equals 15 residues. J is TRBJ1-2 and V is TRBV7-9; 11 bases match TRBD1. What was sequenced was peripheral blood. The clonotype originates from a human donor with acute or convalescent COVID-19. The donor label of this sample is uncertain. The CDR3 nucleotides read TGTGCCAGCAGCCCCCGGACAGGGGGCTCAGGAGGCTACACCTTC. Protein sequence: CASSPRTGGSGGYTF.